The following is a T cell receptor (beta chain) sequence with its context. In this sample, this clonotype turned up a few times. The antigen this receptor binds is unknown. Base qualities are not recorded, but no much larger clone differs from it by a single base. This specimen belongs to a study of blood T cells in healthy people across ages (dated by TCRdb to the mid-2010s). Study-level background: In model experiments, template switching captured about one uniquely barcoded TCR beta cDNA molecule for every two T cells. The study measured age-related changes in TCR beta repertoire diversity using deep sequencing normalized with unique cDNA molecular identifiers. Donors were grouped into four age groups: young (average approximately 15 years), middle-aged (roughly 38), aged (62) and long-lived (roughly 80). To avoid experimental bias, donors of different ages were spread randomly across the sequencing lanes. The study analyzed two additional independent replicas of 1 million unique cDNA reads from the same blood draw for two donors, one aged 18 to 30 and one aged 80 or older.

Results the study describes overall, beyond this receptor: Total diversity estimates from one million sequenced T cells were considered lower bounds and underestimates. As age increased, observed TCR beta diversity per million T cells dropped in a roughly linear way, and a significant reduction was already evident by age 40. The CMV infection status of donors was not known, potentially confounding age-related changes in expanded clonotypes. The long-lived group showed more naive CD4+ T cells, fewer expanded clones and increased TCR diversity than the aged group, suggesting age selection. A strong correlation was found between observed TCR beta diversity and the percentage of naive T cells measured by flow cytometry. Because profiling used bulk unsorted PBMCs, naive and antigen-experienced compartments could not be compared conclusively.

The donors were under 40 Caucasian individuals from Russia, aged 6 to 90 years, who were systemically healthy. Ten milliliters of peripheral blood were drawn from each donor into EDTA-treated Vacutainer tubes. Ficoll-Paque density-gradient centrifugation was used to isolate PBMCs, with at least 6.5 million per sample. Total RNA was extracted from PBMCs with Trizol reagent, with at least 6 micrograms obtained per sample. For every donor, flow cytometry on a PBMC aliquot measured the percentage of naive CD45RAhigh/CD27high T cells. Spanning cysteine to phenylalanine, the CDR3 consists of 15 amino acids. Solely the CDR3 DNA is kept, with 45 bases framed from the first base. CDR1 and CDR2 were assigned from the germline V gene (reference sequence) as DFQATT and SNEGSKA. Germline trimming amounts to 0 bases on V and 9 bases on J, with 9 as the count of junction bases outside the gene matches. The library was generated by 5' RACE. Sequencing relied on an Illumina HiSeq 2500. A second PCR of about 7 to 12 cycles was run with a J-beta primer mix and a sample-barcoded 5' primer. A template-switch 5' adaptor carrying 12 random nucleotides introduced a unique molecular identifier onto each TCR beta cDNA molecule. Each sample yielded at least 2.5 million CDR3-containing paired-end reads. First-strand cDNA synthesis was performed from all RNA using the Mint cDNA synthesis kit, with priming by a TRBC-specific oligonucleotide. After uracil-DNA glycosylase treatment, a first 18-cycle PCR used universal primers M1SS and BC2_uni_R on all cDNA. The paper's processing steps were these. For normalization, 1 million high-quality reads, each with a distinct molecular identifier, were randomly selected from each sample. Reads with shared molecular identifiers were discarded instead of being binned into consensus sequences. MiTCR, set to a Q25 quality threshold and the strictest error-elimination algorithm, was used for CDR3 identification, clonotype clustering and error correction. Lower-bound total TCR beta diversity was estimated with a nonparametric unseen species model using Euler transformation. TCRdb ran its own pipeline on the public reads, namely fastp trimming at Q25 and MiXCR clone calling, and kept in-frame beta chains. Here each entry gathers all rows of one CDR3 protein and keeps the most common genes and DNA. The V and J calls were not made by the authors but by TCRdb's processing. The sample data list 890,000 or so distinct CDR3 sequences, and less than 80% of these were observed just once. Roughly 25% of the sample goes to the ten largest clones.

This sequence was found in a man aged 25 to 45 in good health. The sequence links TRBV20-1 to TRBJ2-1; TRBD1 fits 9 bases in the junction. The sequenced sample was blood. At the DNA level, the sequence is TGCAGTGCTAGAGATGAGGGGGACAGGGACGGTGAGCAGTTCTTC. It encodes CSARDEGDRDGEQFF.